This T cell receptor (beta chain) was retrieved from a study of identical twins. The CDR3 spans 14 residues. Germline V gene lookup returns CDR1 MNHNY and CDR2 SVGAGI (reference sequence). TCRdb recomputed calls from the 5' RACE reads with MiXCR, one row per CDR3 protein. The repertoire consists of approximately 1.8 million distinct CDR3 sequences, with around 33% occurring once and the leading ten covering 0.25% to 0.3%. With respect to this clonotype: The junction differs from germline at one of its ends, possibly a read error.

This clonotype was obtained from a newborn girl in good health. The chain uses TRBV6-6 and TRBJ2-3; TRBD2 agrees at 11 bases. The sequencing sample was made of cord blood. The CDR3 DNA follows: TGTGCCAGCTCCCCCCTAGCGGGAGGAGATACGCGGTATTTT. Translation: CASSPLAGGDTRYF.